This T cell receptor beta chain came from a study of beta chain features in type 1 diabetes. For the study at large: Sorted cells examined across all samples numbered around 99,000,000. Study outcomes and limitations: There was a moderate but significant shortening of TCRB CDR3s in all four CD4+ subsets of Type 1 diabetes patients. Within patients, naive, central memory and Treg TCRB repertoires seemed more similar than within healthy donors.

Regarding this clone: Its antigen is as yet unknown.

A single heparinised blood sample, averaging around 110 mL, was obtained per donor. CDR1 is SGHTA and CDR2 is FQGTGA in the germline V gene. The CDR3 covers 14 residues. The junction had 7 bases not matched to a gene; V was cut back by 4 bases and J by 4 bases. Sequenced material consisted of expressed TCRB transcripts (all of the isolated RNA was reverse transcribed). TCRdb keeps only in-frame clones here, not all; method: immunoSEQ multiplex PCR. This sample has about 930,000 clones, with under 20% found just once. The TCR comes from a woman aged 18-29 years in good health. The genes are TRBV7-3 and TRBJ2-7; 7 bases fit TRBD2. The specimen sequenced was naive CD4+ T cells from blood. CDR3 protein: CASSYRGLVYEQYF. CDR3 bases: TGTGCCAGCAGCTACCGAGGACTAGTTTACGAGCAGTACTTC.